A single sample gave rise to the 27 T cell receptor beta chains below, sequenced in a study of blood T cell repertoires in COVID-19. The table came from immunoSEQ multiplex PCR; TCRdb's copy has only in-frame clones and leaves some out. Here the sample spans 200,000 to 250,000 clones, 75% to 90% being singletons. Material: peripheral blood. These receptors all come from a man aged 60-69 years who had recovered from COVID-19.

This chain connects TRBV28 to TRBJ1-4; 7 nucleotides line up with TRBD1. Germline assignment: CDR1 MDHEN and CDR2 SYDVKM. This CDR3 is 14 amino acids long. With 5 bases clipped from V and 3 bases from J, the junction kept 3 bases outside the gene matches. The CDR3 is CASSAGQPNEKLFF. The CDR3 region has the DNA TGTGCCAGCAGTGCGGGACAGCCTAATGAAAAACTGTTTTTT. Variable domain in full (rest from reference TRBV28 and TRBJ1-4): DVKVTQSSRYLVKRTGEKVFLECVQDMDHENMFWYRQDPGLGLRLIYFSYDVKMKEKGDIPEGYSVSREKKERFSLILESASTNQTSMYLCASSAGQPNEKLFFGSGTQLSVL.

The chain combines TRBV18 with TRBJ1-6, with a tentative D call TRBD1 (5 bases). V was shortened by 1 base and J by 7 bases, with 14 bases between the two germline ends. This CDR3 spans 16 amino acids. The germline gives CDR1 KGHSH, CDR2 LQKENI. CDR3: CASSPLSREVNSPLHF. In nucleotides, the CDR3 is TGTGCCAGCTCACCACTCTCCAGGGAGGTCAATTCACCCCTCCACTTT.

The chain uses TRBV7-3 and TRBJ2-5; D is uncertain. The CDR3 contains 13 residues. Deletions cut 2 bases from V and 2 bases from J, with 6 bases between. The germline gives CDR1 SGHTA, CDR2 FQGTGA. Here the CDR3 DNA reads TGTGCCAGCAGCTTATCTCCGCAAGAGACCCAGTACTTC. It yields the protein CASSLSPQETQYF.

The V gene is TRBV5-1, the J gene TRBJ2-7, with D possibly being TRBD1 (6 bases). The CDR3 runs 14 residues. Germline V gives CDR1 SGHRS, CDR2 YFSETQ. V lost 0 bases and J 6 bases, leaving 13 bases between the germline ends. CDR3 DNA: TGCGCCAGCAGCTTGGCTACAGGGAGAAGCGAGCAGTACTTC. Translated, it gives CASSLATGRSEQYF.

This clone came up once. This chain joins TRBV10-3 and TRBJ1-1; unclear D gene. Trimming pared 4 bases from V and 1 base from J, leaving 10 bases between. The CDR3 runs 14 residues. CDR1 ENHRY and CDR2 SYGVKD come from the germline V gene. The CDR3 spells CAISGEGRNTEAFF. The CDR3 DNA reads TGTGCCATCAGTGGGGAAGGGAGGAACACTGAAGCTTTCTTT.

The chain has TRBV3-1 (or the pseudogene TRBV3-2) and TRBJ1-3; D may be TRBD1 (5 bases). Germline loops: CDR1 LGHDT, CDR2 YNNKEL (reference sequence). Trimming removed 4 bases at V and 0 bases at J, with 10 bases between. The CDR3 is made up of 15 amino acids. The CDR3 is CASSLGHNSGNTIYF. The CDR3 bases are TGTGCCAGCAGCCTAGGACACAACTCTGGAAACACCATATATTTT.

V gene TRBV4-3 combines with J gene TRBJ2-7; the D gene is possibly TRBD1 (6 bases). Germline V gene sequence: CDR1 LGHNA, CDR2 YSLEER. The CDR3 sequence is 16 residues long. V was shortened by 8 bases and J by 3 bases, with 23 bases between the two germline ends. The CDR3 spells CASGLGRSRGIYEQYF. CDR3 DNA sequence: TGCGCCAGCGGGCTGGGGCGCAGCAGGGGCATCTACGAGCAGTACTTC.

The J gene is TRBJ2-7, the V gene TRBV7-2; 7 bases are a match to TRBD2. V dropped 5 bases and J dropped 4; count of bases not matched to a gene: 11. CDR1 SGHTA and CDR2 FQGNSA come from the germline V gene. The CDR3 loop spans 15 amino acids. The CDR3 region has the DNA TGTGCCAGCAGCCTGGGGGGGAGTACGGGATACGAGCAGTACTTC. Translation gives CASSLGGSTGYEQYF. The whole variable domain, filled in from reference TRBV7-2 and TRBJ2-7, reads GAGVSQSPSNKVTEKGKDVELRCDPISGHTALYWYRQSLGQGLEFLIYFQGNSAPDKSGLPSDRFSAERTGGSVSTLTIQRTQQEDSAVYLCASSLGGSTGYEQYFGPGTRLTVT.

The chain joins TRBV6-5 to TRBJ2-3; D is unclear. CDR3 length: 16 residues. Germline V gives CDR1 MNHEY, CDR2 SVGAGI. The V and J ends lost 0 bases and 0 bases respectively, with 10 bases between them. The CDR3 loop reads CASSYSRRTSTDTQYF. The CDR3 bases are TGTGCCAGCAGTTACTCCAGGCGCACTAGCACAGATACGCAGTATTTT.

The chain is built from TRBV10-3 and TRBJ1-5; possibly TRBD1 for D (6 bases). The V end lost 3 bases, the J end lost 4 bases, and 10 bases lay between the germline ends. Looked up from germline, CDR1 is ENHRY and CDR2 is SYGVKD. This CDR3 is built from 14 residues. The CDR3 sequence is CAISENRDNQPQHF. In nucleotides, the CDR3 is TGTGCCATCAGTGAAAACAGGGATAATCAGCCCCAGCATTTT.

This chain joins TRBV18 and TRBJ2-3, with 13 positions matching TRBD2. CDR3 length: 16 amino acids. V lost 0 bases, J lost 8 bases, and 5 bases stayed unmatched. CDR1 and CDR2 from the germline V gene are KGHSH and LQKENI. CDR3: CASSPPGLAGEITQYF. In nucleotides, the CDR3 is TGTGCCAGCTCACCACCAGGACTAGCGGGGGAAATTACGCAGTATTTT.

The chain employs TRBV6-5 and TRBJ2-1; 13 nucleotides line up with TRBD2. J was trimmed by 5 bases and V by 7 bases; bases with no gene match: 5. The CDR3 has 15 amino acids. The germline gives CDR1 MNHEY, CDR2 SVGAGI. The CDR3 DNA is TGTGCCAGCAATCCAGGACTAGCGGGGGACAATGAGCAGTTCTTC. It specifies CASNPGLAGDNEQFF.

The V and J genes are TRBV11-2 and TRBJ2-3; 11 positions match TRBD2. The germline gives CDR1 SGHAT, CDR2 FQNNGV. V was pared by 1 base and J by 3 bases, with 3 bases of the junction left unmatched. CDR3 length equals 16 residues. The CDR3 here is CASSLASSGGTDTQYF. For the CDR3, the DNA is TGTGCCAGCAGCTTAGCATCTAGCGGGGGGACAGATACGCAGTATTTT. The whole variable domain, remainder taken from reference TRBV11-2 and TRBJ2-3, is EAGVAQSPRYKIIEKRQSVAFWCNPISGHATLYWYQQILGQGPKLLIQFQNNGVVDDSQLPKDRFSAERLKGVDSTLKIQPAKLEDSAVYLCASSLASSGGTDTQYFGPGTRLTVL.

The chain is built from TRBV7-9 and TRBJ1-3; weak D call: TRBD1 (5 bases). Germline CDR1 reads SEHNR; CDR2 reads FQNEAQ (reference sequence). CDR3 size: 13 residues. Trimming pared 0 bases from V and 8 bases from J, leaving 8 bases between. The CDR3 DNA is TGTGCCAGCAGCTTAGCAGGGGCTGACACCATATATTTT. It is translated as CASSLAGADTIYF.

The CDR3 sequence: CASSIGTSGNREQYF. CDR3 DNA sequence: TGTGCCAGCAGCATAGGGACTAGCGGGAATAGGGAGCAGTACTTC. V is TRBV6-5 and J is TRBJ2-7; the match to TRBD2 covers 13 bases. Trimming at V came to 6 bases and at J to 7 bases, leaving 9 bases not matched to a gene. This CDR3 comprises 15 residues. The germline CDR1 and CDR2 sequences are MNHEY and SVGAGI.

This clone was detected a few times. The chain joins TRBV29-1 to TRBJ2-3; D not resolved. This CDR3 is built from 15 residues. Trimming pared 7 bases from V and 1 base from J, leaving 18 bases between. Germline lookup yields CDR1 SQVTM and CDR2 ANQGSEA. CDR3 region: CSAPSGPSGTDTQYF. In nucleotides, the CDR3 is TGCAGCGCTCCATCTGGGCCTTCAGGCACAGATACGCAGTATTTT.

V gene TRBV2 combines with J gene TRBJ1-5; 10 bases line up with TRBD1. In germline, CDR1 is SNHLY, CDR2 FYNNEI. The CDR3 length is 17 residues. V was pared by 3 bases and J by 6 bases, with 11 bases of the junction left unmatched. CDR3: CASSDPRTGGAVQPQHF. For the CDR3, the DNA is TGTGCCAGCAGTGACCCGAGGACAGGGGGAGCGGTTCAGCCCCAGCATTTT.

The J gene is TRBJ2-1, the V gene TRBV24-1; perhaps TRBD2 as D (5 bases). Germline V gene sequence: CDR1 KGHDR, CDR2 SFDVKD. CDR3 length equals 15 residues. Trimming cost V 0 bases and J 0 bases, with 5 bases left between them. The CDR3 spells CATSDLAGSYNEQFF. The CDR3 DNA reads TGTGCCACCAGTGATTTGGCGGGCTCCTACAATGAGCAGTTCTTC.

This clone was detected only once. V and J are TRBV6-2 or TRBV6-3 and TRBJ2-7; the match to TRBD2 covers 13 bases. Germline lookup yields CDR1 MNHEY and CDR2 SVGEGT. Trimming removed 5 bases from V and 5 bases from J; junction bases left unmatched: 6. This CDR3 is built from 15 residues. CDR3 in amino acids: CASSRWTSGSDEQYF. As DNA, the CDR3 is TGTGCCAGCAGTCGTTGGACTAGCGGGAGCGACGAGCAGTACTTC.

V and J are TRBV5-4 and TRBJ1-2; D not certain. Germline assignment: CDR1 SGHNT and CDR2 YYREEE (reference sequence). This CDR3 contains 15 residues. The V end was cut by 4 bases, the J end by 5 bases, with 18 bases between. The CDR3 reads CASSLRLTEGYGYTF. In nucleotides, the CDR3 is TGTGCCAGCAGCCTGAGGCTTACGGAGGGTTATGGCTACACCTTC. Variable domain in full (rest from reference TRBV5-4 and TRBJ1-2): ETGVTQSPTHLIKTRGQQVTLRCSSQSGHNTVSWYQQALGQGPQFIFQYYREEENGRGNFPPRFSGLQFPNYSSELNVNALELDDSALYLCASSLRLTEGYGYTFGSGTRLTVV.

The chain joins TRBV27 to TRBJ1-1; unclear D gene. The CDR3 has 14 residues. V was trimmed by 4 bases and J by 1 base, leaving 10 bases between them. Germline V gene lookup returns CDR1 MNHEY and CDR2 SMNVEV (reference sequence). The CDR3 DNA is TGTGCCAGCAGTTCCCAGTTTGGGAACACTGAAGCTTTCTTT. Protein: CASSSQFGNTEAFF.

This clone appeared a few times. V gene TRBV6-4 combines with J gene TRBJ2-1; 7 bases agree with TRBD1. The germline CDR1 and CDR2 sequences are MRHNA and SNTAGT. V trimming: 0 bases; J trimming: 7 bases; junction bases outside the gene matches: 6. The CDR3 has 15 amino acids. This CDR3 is CASSDSPGTANEQFF. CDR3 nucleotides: TGTGCCAGCAGTGACTCCCCCGGGACAGCAAATGAGCAGTTCTTC.

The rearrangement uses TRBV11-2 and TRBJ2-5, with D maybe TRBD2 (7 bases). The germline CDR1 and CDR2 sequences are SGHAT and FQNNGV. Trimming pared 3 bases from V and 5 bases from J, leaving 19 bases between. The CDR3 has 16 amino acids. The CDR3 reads CASSFGRGGGTETQYF. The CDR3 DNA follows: TGTGCCAGCAGCTTCGGACGTGGGGGGGGCACGGAGACCCAGTACTTC.

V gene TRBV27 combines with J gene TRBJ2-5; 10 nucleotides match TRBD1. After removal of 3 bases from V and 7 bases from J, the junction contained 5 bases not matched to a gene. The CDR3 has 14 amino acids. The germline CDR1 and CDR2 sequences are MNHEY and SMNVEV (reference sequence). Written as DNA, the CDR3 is TGTGCCAGCAGTTTGACCGGGACAGGGGTGACCCAGTACTTC. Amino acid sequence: CASSLTGTGVTQYF.

This CDR3 is CASSPSSGGPYNEQFF. The CDR3 DNA is TGTGCCAGCAGCCCTTCTAGCGGAGGCCCCTACAATGAGCAGTTCTTC. This chain joins TRBV7-2 and TRBJ2-1; 7 bases are a match to TRBD2. The CDR3 totals 16 residues. Germline V CDR1 and CDR2: SGHTA, FQGNSA. The V and J ends lost 5 bases and 2 bases, in that order; junction bases with no gene match: 9.

The chain's CDR3 is CASSQGSLAGGLGETQYF. The CDR3 region has the DNA TGCGCCAGCAGCCAAGGTTCTTTAGCGGGGGGGCTCGGGGAGACCCAGTACTTC. This sequence joins TRBV4-1 and TRBJ2-5; 11 bases line up with TRBD2. The CDR3 consists of 18 residues. Germline-derived CDR1 and CDR2 are MGHRA and YSYEKL. V lost 1 base to trimming and J lost 5 bases; unmatched junction nucleotides: 12.

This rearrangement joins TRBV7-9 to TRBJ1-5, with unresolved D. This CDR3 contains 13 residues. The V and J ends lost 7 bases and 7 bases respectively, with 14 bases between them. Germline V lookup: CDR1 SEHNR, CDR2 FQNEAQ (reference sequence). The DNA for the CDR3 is TGTGCCAGCACCCAAGGGCCGAGGCAGCCCCAGCATTTT. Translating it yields CASTQGPRQPQHF.